The T cell receptor (beta chain) under discussion was sequenced for a study of OX40 agonist ivuxolimab in advanced cancers. With respect to the entire study: The costimulatory receptor OX40 (CD134) was targeted by ivuxolimab, a fully human IgG2 agonistic monoclonal antibody. Prior anti-PD-1, anti-PD-L1 or anti-CTLA-4 therapy was permitted, and checkpoint inhibitors had been received by roughly 42% of dose-escalation patients. Of the roughly 50 dose-escalation patients, hepatocellular carcinoma was present in approximately 20, melanoma in around 15, renal cell carcinoma in 9 and head and neck cancer in 9. A male proportion of around 83% and a mean age of around 60 years, ranging from about 20 to 85, were recorded for the dose-escalation cohort. Intravenous ivuxolimab was administered to patients every 2 weeks at six dose levels: 0.01, 0.1, 0.3, 1.5, 3 and 10 mg/kg. Partial responses occurred in three dose-escalation patients, of whom one had hepatocellular carcinoma and two had cutaneous melanoma. Peripheral TCRbeta sequencing aimed to test whether ivuxolimab altered TCR sequence diversity and caused clonal T-cell expansion. The monotherapy dose-escalation portion (N of about 50 patients) of the phase I ivuxolimab trial is reported in the paper. Results the study describes overall, beyond this receptor: After ivuxolimab, more expanded clones were found on average in CD8+ T cells than in CD4+ T cells. Low levels of normalized T-cell clonal expansion were also seen in some patients who did not respond. The antigen specificity of the clonally expanded peripheral T cells was not determined. At doses of 0.1 to 3.0 mg/kg, clonal expansion of both CD4+ and CD8+ blood T cells was observed from baseline to week 6. In the 0.1-3.0 mg/kg groups, partial responders had among the lowest normalized peripheral clonal expansion, particularly in CD8+ T cells.

Comment on this clone: Its antigen target is currently unknown. There are no base qualities to consult, and no much larger clone falls within one base.

V has 6 bases trimmed and J has 0 bases trimmed; junction bases matching no gene number 8. Per the germline V gene (reference sequence), SGHNT is the CDR1 and YYREEE is the CDR2. CDR3 length: 15 amino acids, cysteine to phenylalanine. Only CDR3 DNA remains: 45 bases, in frame from the first base. The trial excluded patients who had a history of autoimmune disease or were on systemic immunosuppression. In every dose cohort, peripheral blood was drawn for TCR sequencing at baseline, cycle 4 day 1, and cycle 7 day 1. Samples were obtained from an open-label, multicenter, first-in-human phase I dose-escalation trial of ivuxolimab. Adults with locally advanced or metastatic melanoma, renal cell carcinoma, hepatocellular carcinoma or head and neck squamous cell carcinoma were enrolled in the trial. Before TCR sequencing, CD4+ T cells and CD8+ T cells were sorted from peripheral blood as separate populations.

To sequence the TCRbeta CDR3 region, genomic DNA was isolated from the sorted cells. The immunoSEQ Assay was used for sequencing of TCRbeta CDR3 regions. Not all clones reach the TCRdb copy of this immuneACCESS table, which keeps in-frame sequences only. Checked studies attribute under half of the gap to unresolved V genes and leave the rest unexplained. The sample table holds over 40,000 clones, of which roughly 85% were seen once. The top ten clones comprise 14% of the sample. Source: CD4+ or CD8+ T cells sorted from blood, taken in a trial of the OX40 agonist ivuxolimab. The sequence links TRBV5-4 to TRBJ1-2; 7 central nucleotides agree with TRBD1. This receptor was taken from an adult with an advanced solid tumor such as melanoma, head and neck, liver or kidney cancer. The CDR3 reads as follows: CASTKEGQSNYGYTF. DNA sequence: TGTGCCAGCACCAAGGAGGGACAGTCTAACTATGGCTACACCTTC.